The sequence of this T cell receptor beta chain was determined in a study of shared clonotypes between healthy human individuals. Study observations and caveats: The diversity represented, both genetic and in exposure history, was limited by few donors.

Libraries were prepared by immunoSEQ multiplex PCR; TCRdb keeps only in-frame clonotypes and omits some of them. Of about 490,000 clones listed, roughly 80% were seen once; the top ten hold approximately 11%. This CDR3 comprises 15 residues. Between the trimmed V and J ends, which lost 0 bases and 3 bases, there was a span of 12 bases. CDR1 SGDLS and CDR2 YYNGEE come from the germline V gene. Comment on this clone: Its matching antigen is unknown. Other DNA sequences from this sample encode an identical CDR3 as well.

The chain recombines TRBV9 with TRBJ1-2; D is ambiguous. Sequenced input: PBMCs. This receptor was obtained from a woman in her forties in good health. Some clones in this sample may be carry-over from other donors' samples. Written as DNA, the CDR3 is TGTGCCAGCAGCGTAGGGGAAGGCGCCCACTATGGCTACACCTTC. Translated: CASSVGEGAHYGYTF.